One sample yielded the 2 T cell receptor beta chains listed below, sequenced in a study of blood T cell repertoires in COVID-19. Assay used: immunoSEQ multiplex PCR; TCRdb lists only in-frame clones, some missing. The table has just over 150,000 clones, about 88% seen once. The sequencing sample was made of peripheral blood. The receptors derive from a woman in her seventies with acute or convalescent COVID-19.

The chain links TRBV7-9 to TRBJ1-6, with 9 positions matching TRBD1. The CDR3 loop spans 14 amino acids. The trim removed 9 bases at V and 5 bases at J, leaving 5 bases unmatched. CDR1 and CDR2 from the germline V gene are SEHNR and FQNEAQ (reference sequence). The CDR3 sequence: CASAGDRDNSPLHF. The CDR3 DNA reads TGTGCCAGTGCAGGGGACAGGGATAATTCACCCCTCCACTTT.

This clone appeared once. This sequence joins TRBV2 and TRBJ1-4, with unresolved D. CDR3 length equals 13 residues. V dropped 4 bases and J dropped 3 bases, with 6 bases sitting between them. The germline CDR1 and CDR2 sequences are SNHLY and FYNNEI. CDR3: CASSAGSNEKLFF. In DNA, the CDR3 is TGTGCCAGCAGTGCGGGGTCTAATGAAAAACTGTTTTTT.